This TCR beta chain was identified in a study of blood T cell repertoires in COVID-19. Study-wide background: The samples span acute and convalescent COVID-19 from the United States, Italy and Spain. Sources were T cells, B-cell-depleted T cells, or PBMCs; the material itself was cDNA or gDNA.

Original data processing: Quantification of nucleated cells was approximated via reference gene primer amplification. Produced via immunoSEQ multiplex PCR; TCRdb's table is partial and in-frame only. V and J calls and clone size are copied from that table; D and trimming were computed from the DNA. The sample holds 100,000 or so clones, 84% seen once. This clone was seen only a few times. The specimen was peripheral blood. The sequence came from a human donor in a cohort sampled during active COVID-19.

CDR3 sequence: CASGLLTLAAQNRETQYF. CDR3 DNA sequence: TGTGCTAGTGGGCTCCTCACCTTAGCGGCACAGAACCGGGAGACCCAGTACTTC. This chain links TRBV12-5 with TRBJ2-5; D is possibly TRBD2 (6 bases). With 6 bases removed from V and 5 bases from J, the gap between germline ends came to 28 bases. Germline loops: CDR1 LGHNT, CDR2 FRNRAP. The CDR3 length is 18 residues.